This TCR beta chain was sequenced in a study of vaccination effects on CD4 cells after COVID-19. Regarding the study as a whole: Convalescent patients in the study were few, and early post-infection timepoints were absent.

For this clone: What it recognizes is unknown.

Around day 10 of culture, CD4+ T cells were separated out. TCRdb keeps only in-frame clones here, not all; method: immunoSEQ multiplex PCR. The sample contains 25,000 to 35,000 clones, 70% of which appear only once. The CDR3 sequence is 14 residues long. In germline, CDR1 is SEHNR, CDR2 FQNEAQ (reference sequence). V was trimmed by 5 bases and J by 4 bases, leaving 14 bases between them. V usage is TRBV7-9 and J usage is TRBJ2-5, with D hard to call. The source is a human donor who received a COVID-19 vaccine. This specimen was CD4+ T cells from PBMCs cultured without peptide, taken before COVID-19 vaccination. The DNA for the CDR3 is TGTGCCAGCAGCCCCCTCGGGCGCCGAGAGACCCAGTACTTC. This encodes CASSPLGRRETQYF. Together with reference TRBV7-9 and TRBJ2-5, the CDR3 gives the full variable domain: DTGVSQNPRHKITKRGQNVTFRCDPISEHNRLYWYRQTLGQGPEFLTYFQNEAQLEKSRLLSDRFSAERPKGSFSTLEIQRTEQGDSAMYLCASSPLGRRETQYFGPGTRLLVL.